The entry below gives a single TCR beta chain sequence along with its context. This clone's antigen is unknown. The input lacks base qualities; no much larger clone sits a single base away. TCRbeta CDR3 regions were amplified from genomic DNA using the immunoSEQ Assay, a bias-controlled multiplex PCR. As for the authors' bioinformatics: Within the assay, amplification of reference gene primers was used to estimate how many nucleated cells each sample contained. Sequence reads were collapsed and filtered to measure the absolute abundance of every unique TCRbeta CDR3 rearrangement. For each sample, productive Simpson clonality was calculated by taking the square root of Simpson's diversity index across productive rearrangements. The table was pulled from immuneACCESS by TCRdb, which kept in-frame rearrangements only. Such tables lose some clones; where checked, under half of the loss comes from unresolved V genes, and the rest has no known cause. V and J calls plus clone size are reproduced from that table; the DNA served to infer D and trimming. Within this sample are approximately 210,000 clones, with under 90% of them counted one time only. Of the sample, 2% to 3% is held by the ten largest clones.

These data originate in a study of blood T cell repertoires in COVID-19 (dated by TCRdb to about 2020). For the wider study: Collaborator samples came from the United States, Italy and Spain and covered acute and convalescent phases of COVID-19. The samples were drawn from two sources: the first 160 participants of the ongoing ImmuneRACE study, and some 1,300 subjects contributed by 6 global collaborators. The prospective study material was composed of cDNA or gDNA derived from T cells, B-cell-depleted T cells, or PBMCs. Where available, HLA class I and class II types were taken from metadata supplied by the sample provider and were not determined by assay-based typing. The repertoires were made available in a free public database intended to serve as a resource for research on the immune response to SARS-CoV-2. Nearly every sample came with metadata listing a de-identified subject ID, COVID-19 status, age in years and sex. Subjects who had been exposed to COVID-19, were actively infected with it, or had recovered from it provided the deeply sampled blood TCRbeta repertoires that made up the dataset.

The paper as a whole reports these results and caveats: Clinical and demographic metadata were provided uncurated, with the amount varying by source and participant.

Counted from cysteine to phenylalanine, this CDR3 has 19 amino acids. Solely the CDR3 DNA is kept, with 57 bases framed from the first base. The germline V gene sets CDR1 to KGHSH and CDR2 to LQKENI. Germline trimming amounts to 4 bases on V and 0 bases on J, with 10 as the count of junction bases outside the gene matches. The collaborating institutions used their own protocols to collect whole blood in K2EDTA tubes. For TCRbeta analysis, collaborator samples were shipped as frozen whole blood, as isolated PBMCs, or as DNA extracted from either sample type. The sample taken for sequencing was peripheral blood. Recombination connected TRBV18 to TRBJ2-6; 9 middle bases align to TRBD1. The TCR was taken from a woman aged 40 to 49 with active or convalescent COVID-19. The CDR3 region reads CASSLGTGTGGSGANVLTF. Here is the DNA: TGTGCCAGCTCACTCGGGACAGGGACTGGGGGCTCTGGGGCCAACGTCCTGACTTTC.